This T cell receptor (beta chain) was sequenced in a study of cytomegalovirus exposure and HLA in healthy donors. The ends were cut back, 7 bases at V and 5 bases at J, with 17 bases in the middle. The germline CDR1 and CDR2 sequences are SNHLY and FYNNEI. The CDR3 is made up of 14 amino acids. PCR used 60 Vbeta primers and 13 Jbeta primers. Profiling relied on immunoSEQ multiplex PCR, and the TCRdb table lists in-frame clones only, not all of them. There are 40,000 to 55,000 clones in the sample, with 6.1% held by the top ten. The TCR comes from a male donor in good health and CMV-seropositive. Sequenced input: PBMCs. The chain carries TRBV2 and TRBJ1-2, with D maybe TRBD1 (5 bases). This CDR3 reads CASMRQGLGYGYTF. For the CDR3, the DNA is TGTGCCAGCATGAGGCAGGGACTGGGGTATGGCTACACCTTC.